These 32 T cell receptor beta chains share one sample of origin, sequenced in a study of blood T cell repertoires in COVID-19. The assay was immunoSEQ multiplex PCR, and TCRdb's table has in-frame clones only and misses some. The sample lists about 400,000 clones; about 83% were seen once. Sequenced material: PBMCs or T cells enriched from blood (not recorded which). These receptors all come from a woman in her forties or fifties who had recovered from COVID-19.

This chain connects TRBV11-3 to TRBJ2-1, with TRBD2 matching 9 bases. V lost 3 bases, J lost 8 bases, and 8 bases stayed unmatched. Germline CDR1 and CDR2: SGHNT and YENEEA. The CDR3 covers 15 residues. DNA for the CDR3: TGTGCCAGCAGCTTGGCTGCGGGGGGGTTATATGAGCAGTTCTTC. Translated: CASSLAAGGLYEQFF.

The J gene is TRBJ1-2, the V gene TRBV19; TRBD1 agrees at 10 bases. Germline V gene sequence: CDR1 LNHDA, CDR2 SQIVND (reference sequence). The ends lost 6 bases at V and 6 bases at J; junction bases unmatched: 10. The CDR3 is 15 residues long. CDR3 residues: CASRGRDRGQDGYTF. The CDR3 nucleotides are TGTGCCAGTAGAGGCCGGGACAGGGGTCAGGATGGCTACACCTTC.

This clone was detected once. The V call is TRBV10-1, the J call TRBJ1-2; 10 positions match TRBD1. Unmatched junction bases numbered 13, after V lost 6 bases and J lost 3 bases. This CDR3 contains 17 residues. Germline V lookup: CDR1 WNHNN, CDR2 SYGVQD (reference sequence). CDR3 sequence reads: CASRVRQGALWDYGYTF. For the CDR3, the DNA is TGCGCCAGCAGGGTAAGACAGGGGGCCCTTTGGGACTATGGCTACACCTTC.

V usage is TRBV5-5 and J usage is TRBJ2-2, with a possible D match to TRBD1 (5 bases). Germline V gene data show CDR1 as SGHKS and CDR2 as YYEKEE (reference sequence). This CDR3 region has 13 residues. Between the trimmed V and J ends, which lost 4 bases and 5 bases, there was a span of 9 bases. The CDR3 DNA is TGTGCCAGCAGCGGCAGGGATACCGGGGAGCTGTTTTTT. This sequence encodes CASSGRDTGELFF.

Here the CDR3 DNA reads TGTGCCAGCTCACCCCTTACGGGGGAGGGTGGCTACACCTTC. Residues: CASSPLTGEGGYTF. The chain employs TRBV18 and TRBJ1-2; perhaps TRBD1 as D (5 bases). CDR1 and CDR2 from the germline V gene are KGHSH and LQKENI. The CDR3 runs 14 residues. Trimming removed 3 bases at V and 7 bases at J, with 15 bases between.

The chain links TRBV5-8 to TRBJ2-7, with D possibly being TRBD2 (6 bases). Trimming removed 5 bases from V and 0 bases from J, with 15 bases in between. The CDR3 has 15 amino acids. CDR1 and CDR2 from the germline V gene are SGHTS and YDEGEE. For the CDR3, the DNA is TGTGCCAGCAGTCACGGGACTCTCAGCTCCTACGAGCAGTACTTC. This codes for CASSHGTLSSYEQYF. Full variable domain (missing parts from reference TRBV5-8 and TRBJ2-7): EAGVTQSPTHLIKTRGQQATLRCSPISGHTSVYWYQQALGLGLQFLLWYDEGEERNRGNFPPRFSGRQFPNYSSELNVNALELEDSALYLCASSHGTLSSYEQYFGPGTRLTVT.

This clone has only a few counts. V gene TRBV4-2 combines with J gene TRBJ2-7; 8 bases map to TRBD2. Germline CDR1 reads LGHNA; CDR2 reads YNFKEQ. The CDR3 contains 16 residues. The V and J ends lost 4 bases and 7 bases, in that order; junction bases with no gene match: 15. The CDR3 loop reads CASSPQTERGTAEQYF. The CDR3 DNA reads TGTGCCAGCAGCCCCCAAACCGAGCGGGGGACGGCAGAGCAGTACTTC.

The J gene is TRBJ1-2, the V gene TRBV19; TRBD1 agrees at 9 bases. CDR1 is LNHDA and CDR2 is SQIVND in the germline V gene (reference sequence). The trim removed 3 bases at V and 6 bases at J, leaving 5 bases unmatched. The CDR3 runs to 14 residues. In DNA form, the CDR3 reads TGTGCCAGTAGTATCCGGGACAGGGAAAATGGCTACACCTTC. Protein sequence: CASSIRDRENGYTF.

The gene calls are TRBV7-9 and TRBJ1-2, with TRBD1 identical over 7 bases. V lost 5 bases and J lost 3; bases outside the gene matches: 12. Germline V lookup: CDR1 SEHNR, CDR2 FQNEAQ (reference sequence). The CDR3 loop spans 16 amino acids. Here the CDR3 DNA reads TGTGCCAGCAGCGGGCGAGACAGGGTCGGACACTATGGCTACACCTTC. Its protein is CASSGRDRVGHYGYTF. Variable domain in full (rest from reference TRBV7-9 and TRBJ1-2): DTGVSQNPRHKITKRGQNVTFRCDPISEHNRLYWYRQTLGQGPEFLTYFQNEAQLEKSRLLSDRFSAERPKGSFSTLEIQRTEQGDSAMYLCASSGRDRVGHYGYTFGSGTRLTVV.

The chain employs TRBV7-8 and TRBJ1-2, with 8 bases aligning to TRBD1. Germline values: CDR1 SGHVS, CDR2 FQNEAQ. V dropped 5 bases and J dropped 5; count of bases not matched to a gene: 7. The CDR3 runs to 14 residues. The CDR3 coding sequence is TGTGCCAGCAGCAACGGACAGGGCCTATATGGCTACACCTTC. Protein product: CASSNGQGLYGYTF.

V and J are TRBV11-2 and TRBJ2-1, with 7 bases matching TRBD1. Germline-derived CDR1 and CDR2 are SGHAT and FQNNGV. The CDR3 sequence is 14 residues long. J gave up 7 bases and V 5 bases, and 8 bases lay outside the gene matches. CDR3 region: CASSRPGTANEQFF. Here the CDR3 DNA reads TGTGCCAGCAGCCGACCAGGGACAGCTAATGAGCAGTTCTTC.

The chain has TRBV6-5 and TRBJ2-7; 11 bases fit TRBD1. J lost 6 bases, V lost 6 bases, and 7 bases had no gene match. CDR1 is MNHEY, CDR2 SVGAGI, per germline. This CDR3 is built from 14 residues. CDR3 sequence: CASRGQGASREQYF. CDR3 nucleotides: TGTGCCAGCAGAGGACAGGGGGCCTCTCGCGAGCAGTACTTC.

J is TRBJ1-2 and V is TRBV3-1 (or the pseudogene TRBV3-2), with TRBD1 matching over 7 bases. Germline loops: CDR1 LGHDT, CDR2 YNNKEL (reference sequence). The V and J ends lost 0 bases and 2 bases, in that order; junction bases with no gene match: 3. There are 15 residues in the CDR3. The CDR3 sequence: CASSQEGTENYGYTF. DNA for the CDR3: TGTGCCAGCAGCCAAGAGGGGACAGAGAACTATGGCTACACCTTC.

The V and J genes are TRBV28 and TRBJ2-4, with 9 nucleotides matching TRBD2. Germline V CDR1 and CDR2: MDHEN, SYDVKM. The trim removed 2 bases at V and 9 bases at J, leaving 14 bases unmatched. The CDR3 runs to 17 residues. The CDR3 spells CASSLDGGGLAVSIQYF. The CDR3 coding sequence is TGTGCCAGCAGTTTAGATGGTGGGGGACTAGCAGTATCCATTCAGTACTTC.

The chain carries TRBV18 and TRBJ2-1, with a weak D call TRBD1 (5 bases). CDR1 is KGHSH and CDR2 is LQKENI in the germline V gene. The CDR3 runs 13 residues. V was trimmed by 2 bases and J by 10 bases, leaving 12 bases between them. CDR3 residues: CASSPLTVQEQFF. The DNA for the CDR3 is TGTGCCAGCTCACCATTGACAGTCCAGGAGCAGTTCTTC.

This chain uses TRBV18 with TRBJ1-1; tentative D call: TRBD1 (6 bases). The germline CDR1 and CDR2 sequences are KGHSH and LQKENI. The length of the CDR3 is 17 residues. The germline V and J ends were trimmed by 4 bases and 2 bases, with 20 bases remaining between them. CDR3 DNA sequence: TGTGCCAGCTCACTACAGGGTGGTTTGGTTCTAAACACTGAAGCTTTCTTT. Amino acid sequence: CASSLQGGLVLNTEAFF.

The rearrangement uses TRBV19 and TRBJ2-1; D remains unclear. The CDR3 covers 12 residues. Germline CDR1 LNHDA, CDR2 SQIVND (reference sequence). Trimming shortened V by 2 bases and J by 10 bases, and 9 bases separated the two germline ends. Here the CDR3 DNA reads TGTGCCAGTAGTATACCCGTCGGGGAGCAGTTCTTC. Protein: CASSIPVGEQFF.

CDR3 residues: CAWSVASGGTDTQYF. The DNA of the CDR3 is TGTGCCTGGAGTGTCGCCAGCGGGGGGACAGATACGCAGTATTTT. This sequence joins TRBV30 and TRBJ2-3, with 9 nucleotides matching TRBD2. Losses at the gene ends were 0 bases for V and 3 bases for J; bases not matched to a gene: 4. The V gene's germline CDR1 is GTSNPN and CDR2 SVGIG (reference sequence). The CDR3 runs to 15 residues.

In its sample, this clone was seen once. The chain uses TRBV7-2 and TRBJ1-2; 10 positions agree with TRBD1. After removal of 5 bases from V and 0 bases from J, the junction contained 9 bases not matched to a gene. The CDR3 is made up of 17 amino acids. Germline V lookup: CDR1 SGHTA, CDR2 FQGNSA. In DNA, the CDR3 is TGTGCCAGCAGCCCCGGACAGGGGGTAGGTTCTAACTATGGCTACACCTTC. This gives the protein CASSPGQGVGSNYGYTF.

A single count supports this clone. This sequence joins TRBV7-9 and TRBJ1-2; 11 bases fit TRBD1. Germline V lookup: CDR1 SEHNR, CDR2 FQNEAQ (reference sequence). CDR3 length equals 17 residues. Trimming took 4 bases from V and 2 from J; bases not matched to a gene: 9. CDR3 sequence: CASSSGTGGDSNYGYTF. The CDR3 nucleotides are TGTGCCAGCAGCTCCGGGACAGGGGGAGACTCAAACTATGGCTACACCTTC.

V is TRBV30 and J is TRBJ2-7; D gene unclear. The V gene's germline CDR1 is GTSNPN and CDR2 SVGIG (reference sequence). The CDR3 is 13 amino acids. Trimming took 1 base from V and 7 from J, leaving 14 bases between them. CDR3 sequence reads: CAWSADTATEQYF. The DNA for the CDR3 is TGTGCCTGGAGTGCGGATACCGCGACTGAGCAGTACTTC.

This clone was counted a single time. The rearrangement uses TRBV4-2 and TRBJ1-2, with 8 bases fitting TRBD1. Per germline, CDR1 LGHNA and CDR2 YNFKEQ. This CDR3 region has 16 residues. V lost 1 base to trimming and J lost 4 bases; unmatched junction nucleotides: 8. The CDR3 DNA reads TGTGCCAGCAGCCAAGGACAGGGGATCGTAGGCTATGGCTACACCTTC. Protein: CASSQGQGIVGYGYTF.

The chain is built from TRBV7-2 and TRBJ2-1; 10 bases are a match to TRBD2. This CDR3 has 15 residues. CDR1 and CDR2 from the germline V gene are SGHTA and FQGNSA. V trimming: 4 bases; J trimming: 2 bases; junction bases outside the gene matches: 2. The DNA for the CDR3 is TGTGCCAGCAGCTCCGGACTAGCGGCCTACAATGAGCAGTTCTTC. As protein: CASSSGLAAYNEQFF. The full variable domain, in which reference TRBV7-2 and TRBJ2-1 provide the parts outside the CDR3, is GAGVSQSPSNKVTEKGKDVELRCDPISGHTALYWYRQSLGQGLEFLIYFQGNSAPDKSGLPSDRFSAERTGGSVSTLTIQRTQQEDSAVYLCASSSGLAAYNEQFFGPGTRLTVL.

The chain joins TRBV2 to TRBJ1-1, with D hard to call. The CDR3 is made up of 14 amino acids. Germline values: CDR1 SNHLY, CDR2 FYNNEI. Trimming took off 4 bases at V and 0 bases at J, with 9 bases between the two ends. The CDR3 bases are TGTGCCAGCAGTGCCGTAAACATGAACACTGAAGCTTTCTTT. Its translation: CASSAVNMNTEAFF. The variable domain in full, completed from reference TRBV2 and TRBJ1-1, reads EPEVTQTPSHQVTQMGQEVILRCVPISNHLYFYWYRQILGQKVEFLVSFYNNEISEKSEIFDDQFSVERPDGSNFTLKIRSTKLEDSAMYFCASSAVNMNTEAFFGQGTRLTVV.

This clone was observed once. V gene TRBV14 combines with J gene TRBJ2-7; no clear D gene. The V end lost 4 bases, the J end lost 4 bases, and 8 bases lay between the germline ends. The germline V gene encodes CDR1 SGHDN and CDR2 FVKESK. The CDR3 sequence is 12 residues long. DNA of the CDR3: TGTGCCAGCAGCCGTGGGCTATACGAGCAGTACTTC. It is translated as CASSRGLYEQYF.

This clone was observed a few times. The chain is built from TRBV5-1 and TRBJ2-2; 10 bases map to TRBD1. V gave up 3 bases and J gave up 13 bases; unmatched junction bases: 15. CDR3 size: 16 residues. CDR1 and CDR2 from the germline V gene are SGHRS and YFSETQ. CDR3: CASSSLTRDRGQGLFF. CDR3 nucleotides: TGCGCCAGCAGCTCACTAACCAGGGACAGGGGACAAGGGCTGTTTTTT. Full variable domain (rest looked up from reference TRBV5-1 and TRBJ2-2): KAGVTQTPRYLIKTRGQQVTLSCSPISGHRSVSWYQQTPGQGLQFLFEYFSETQRNKGNFPGRFSGRQFSNSRSEMNVSTLELGDSALYLCASSSLTRDRGQGLFFGEGSRLTVL.

The chain is built from TRBV10-3 and TRBJ1-5, with D maybe TRBD1 (5 bases). Germline assignment: CDR1 ENHRY and CDR2 SYGVKD. Between the trimmed V and J ends, which lost 5 bases and 0 bases, there was a span of 11 bases. The CDR3 covers 15 residues. The CDR3 is CAISKTVNSNQPQHF. CDR3 sequence (DNA): TGTGCCATCAGTAAGACAGTAAATAGCAATCAGCCCCAGCATTTT.

CDR3 amino acids: CASSLYTGNEQYF. The CDR3 DNA follows: TGTGCCAGCAGCCTATACACAGGGAACGAGCAGTACTTC. The chain has TRBV5-4 and TRBJ2-7; a possible D gene is TRBD1 (6 bases). Trimming pared 4 bases from V and 5 bases from J, leaving 13 bases between. This CDR3 has 13 residues. CDR1 and CDR2 from the germline V gene are SGHNT and YYREEE (reference sequence).

The chain employs TRBV7-9 and TRBJ2-3, with D tentatively TRBD1 (6 bases). Trimming took 5 bases from V and 4 from J, leaving 7 bases between them. Looked up from germline, CDR1 is SEHNR and CDR2 is FQNEAQ (reference sequence). The CDR3 is made up of 12 amino acids. The CDR3 reads CASSQGSDTQYF. The CDR3 region has the DNA TGTGCCAGCAGCCAGGGGTCAGATACGCAGTATTTT.

This chain connects TRBV5-4 to TRBJ1-1; no reliable D call. Trimming removed 3 bases at V and 6 bases at J, with 15 bases between. CDR3 length: 14 residues. Per the germline V gene, CDR1 is SGHNT and CDR2 is YYREEE (reference sequence). DNA for the CDR3: TGTGCCAGCAGCTCTCCACCCGAACGAGCTGAAGCTTTCTTT. Translating gives CASSSPPERAEAFF.

The chain carries TRBV5-6 and TRBJ2-7; 7 bases match TRBD1. The CDR3 covers 14 residues. Germline-derived CDR1 and CDR2 are SGHDT and YYEEEE. V dropped 3 bases and J dropped 6; count of bases not matched to a gene: 9. The CDR3 region has the DNA TGTGCCAGCAGCTGGTGGACAGGCCACGGCGAGCAGTACTTC. Its translation is CASSWWTGHGEQYF.

This clone was recorded many times. J is TRBJ1-1 and V is TRBV4-1; no firm D call. The CDR3 is 13 residues long. With 2 bases removed from V and 0 bases from J, the gap between germline ends came to 4 bases. CDR1 is MGHRA and CDR2 is YSYEKL in the germline V gene. Written as DNA, the CDR3 is TGCGCCAGCAGCCAACAAATGAACACTGAAGCTTTCTTT. The encoded protein is CASSQQMNTEAFF.